This T cell receptor (beta chain) came from a study of vaccination and CD4 T cells after COVID-19. About the study: Convalescent persons amounted to six males plus four females, two of whom were Hispanic. Cultures acting as controls obtained a CEFX pool, an HIV-1 Nef pool, or no peptide. General study points: Although the median of SARS-CoV-2-reactive clonotypes rose from around 21 to 38, the change was not significant.

Treatment meaning: roughly ten-day PBMC culture with coronavirus spike peptide pools or control peptides (ViraFEST assay). The assay that was used to sequence DNA from cultured CD4+ T cells was the Oncomine TCR Beta short-read assay. From the PCR reads, TCRdb called clonotypes with MiXCR, one entry per CDR3 protein. Counted here are approximately 15,000 distinct CDR3 sequences, roughly half occurring once; the ten biggest clones make up around 13%. Per germline, CDR1 GTSNPN and CDR2 SVGIG (reference sequence). V trimming: 3 bases; J trimming: 7 bases; junction bases outside the gene matches: 6. This CDR3 comprises 13 residues. Turning to this clonotype: What it binds is not known.

This clonotype was sampled from a human donor who had recovered from COVID-19. What was sequenced was CD4+ T cells from blood, cultured in vitro. The V gene is TRBV30, the J gene TRBJ1-5, with 7 positions matching TRBD1. This CDR3 is CAWSPDRDQPQHF. The CDR3 DNA reads as TGTGCCTGGAGCCCAGACAGGGACCAGCCCCAGCATTTT.